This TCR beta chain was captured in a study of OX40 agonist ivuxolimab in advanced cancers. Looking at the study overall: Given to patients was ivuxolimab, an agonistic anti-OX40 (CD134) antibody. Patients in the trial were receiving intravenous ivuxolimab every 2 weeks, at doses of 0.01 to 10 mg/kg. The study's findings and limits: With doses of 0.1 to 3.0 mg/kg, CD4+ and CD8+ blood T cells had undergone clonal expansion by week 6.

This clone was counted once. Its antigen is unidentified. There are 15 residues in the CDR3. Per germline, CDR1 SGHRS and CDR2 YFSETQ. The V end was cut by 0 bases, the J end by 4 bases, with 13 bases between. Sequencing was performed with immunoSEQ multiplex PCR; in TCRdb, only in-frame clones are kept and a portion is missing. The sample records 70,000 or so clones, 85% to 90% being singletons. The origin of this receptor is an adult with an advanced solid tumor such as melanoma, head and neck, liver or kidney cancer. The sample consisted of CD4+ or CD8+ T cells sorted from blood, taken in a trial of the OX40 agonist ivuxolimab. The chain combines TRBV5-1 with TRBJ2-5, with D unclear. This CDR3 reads CASSLATTLGETQYF. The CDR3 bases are TGCGCCAGCAGCTTGGCGACGACCCTGGGAGAGACCCAGTACTTC.